This TCR beta chain was recovered during a study of T-cell memory formation after mild COVID-19. This clonotype was seen more than once but under ten times. A single record per CDR3 protein comes from TCRdb applying MiXCR to the 5' RACE reads. The sample lists hundreds of thousands of distinct CDR3 sequences, less than 25% occurring once. CDR3 length equals 14 residues. Germline V lookup: CDR1 DFQATT, CDR2 SNEGSKA (reference sequence). The V segment lost 5 bases and the J segment 9 bases; nucleotides outside the gene matches: 8. The sample taken for sequencing was PBMCs or a T cell subset sorted from them (not recorded which). The chain is built from TRBV20-1 and TRBJ2-1, with 12 bases identical to TRBD2. This sequence was found in an adult woman who had mild COVID-19 (a few samples of this study predate the infection). Cell type and time point are not known. CDR3 region: CSAPRLAGASEQFF. CDR3 DNA: TGCAGTGCTCCACGACTAGCGGGAGCGAGTGAGCAGTTCTTC.